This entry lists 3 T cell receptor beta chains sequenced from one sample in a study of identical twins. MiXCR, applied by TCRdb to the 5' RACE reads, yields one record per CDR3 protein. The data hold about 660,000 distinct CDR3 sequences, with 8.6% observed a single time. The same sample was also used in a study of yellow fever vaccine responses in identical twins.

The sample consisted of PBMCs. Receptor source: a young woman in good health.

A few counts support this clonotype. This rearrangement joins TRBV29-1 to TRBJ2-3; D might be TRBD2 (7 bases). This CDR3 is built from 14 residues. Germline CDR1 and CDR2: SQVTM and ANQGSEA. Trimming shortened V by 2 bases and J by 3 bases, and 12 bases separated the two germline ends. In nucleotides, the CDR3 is TGCAGCGTTGAAAAGGGGGGGAGGACAGATACGCAGTATTTT. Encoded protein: CSVEKGGRTDTQYF.

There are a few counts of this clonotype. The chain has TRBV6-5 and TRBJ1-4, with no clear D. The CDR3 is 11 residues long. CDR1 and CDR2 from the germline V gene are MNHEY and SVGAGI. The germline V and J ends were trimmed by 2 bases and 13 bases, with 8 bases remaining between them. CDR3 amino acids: CASSYGSGLFF. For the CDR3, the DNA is TGTGCCAGCAGTTACGGGAGCGGACTGTTTTTT.

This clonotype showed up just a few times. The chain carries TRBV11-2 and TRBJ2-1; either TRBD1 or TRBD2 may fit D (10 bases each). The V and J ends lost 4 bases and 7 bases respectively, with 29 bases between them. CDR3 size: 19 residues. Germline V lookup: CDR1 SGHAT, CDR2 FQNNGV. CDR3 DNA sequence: TGTGCCAGCAGCTCGTCCGGGACAGGGGAGGGACTAGCGAGTAATGAGCAGTTCTTC. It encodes CASSSSGTGEGLASNEQFF. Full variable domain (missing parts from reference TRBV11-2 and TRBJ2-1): EAGVAQSPRYKIIEKRQSVAFWCNPISGHATLYWYQQILGQGPKLLIQFQNNGVVDDSQLPKDRFSAERLKGVDSTLKIQPAKLEDSAVYLCASSSSGTGEGLASNEQFFGPGTRLTVL.